This TCR beta chain originates from a study of T cells in Graves' hyperthyroidism and ophthalmopathy. Germline V gives CDR1 GTSNPN, CDR2 SVGIG (reference sequence). The CDR3 covers 13 residues. Trimming stripped 8 bases from V and 1 base from J, with 14 bases between. This clonotype occurred many times. Its antigen is as yet unknown. Template material for amplifying TCR beta CDR3 regions consisted of RNA transcripts. First-round RT-PCR of the TCR CDR3 relied on the HTBI primer set. One entry per CDR3 protein, called by TCRdb with MiXCR from the multiplex PCR reads. The sample contains about 260,000 distinct CDR3 sequences, less than 30% of which appear only once. Study findings and constraints: From stable hyperthyroidism, ophthalmopathy was set apart by a 13 V-J model. Within blood appeared most thyroid clonotypes that had expanded above 0.001.

Hyperthyroidism was newly diagnosed in patients aged 18 to 65 (duration under 2 months). At first hyperthyroidism diagnosis, before any ophthalmopathy symptoms, the blood sample was collected. The chain couples TRBV30 to TRBJ1-1; D possibly corresponds to TRBD1 (6 bases). The TCR sequence derives from a man aged 35 to 55 with Graves' hyperthyroidism that later progressed to Graves' ophthalmopathy. The sequenced sample consisted of blood. This chain's CDR3 is CAARTAQNTEAFF. CDR3 nucleotide sequence: TGTGCCGCAAGGACAGCCCAGAACACTGAAGCTTTCTTT.